Following are 17 T cell receptor beta chains from one sample sequenced in a study of shared T cell receptors in the human thymus. The assay was immunoSEQ multiplex PCR, and TCRdb's table has in-frame clones only and misses some. The top ten hold around 0.012% of the sample, which has roughly 550,000 clones, approximately 78% seen once. This same sample was also part of a study on human thymus T cells.

Sequencing was carried out using thymocytes. These receptors originate from a boy under three years old with a congenital heart defect.

The chain joins TRBV23-1 to TRBJ2-7; TRBD1 is a possible D gene (8 bases). TRBV23-1 is placed among ORFs of uncertain function. The germline V and J ends were trimmed by 7 bases and 1 base, with 17 bases remaining between them. CDR3 length: 15 residues. The DNA of the CDR3 is TGCGCCAGCACCGAGGACAGGGAGGGTTCCTACGAGCAGTACTTC. Translated, it gives CASTEDREGSYEQYF.

This sequence joins TRBV4-2 and TRBJ2-3, with D possibly being TRBD2 (5 bases). There are 19 residues in the CDR3. Germline loops: CDR1 LGHNA, CDR2 YNFKEQ. V was cut by 0 bases and J by 2 bases, with 21 bases left in between. The CDR3: CASSQDPSRAAVITDTQYF. The CDR3 DNA follows: TGTGCCAGCAGCCAAGATCCGTCTCGAGCAGCGGTGATCACAGATACGCAGTATTTT.

The J gene is TRBJ2-3, the V gene TRBV4-1; D is unresolved. CDR1 MGHRA and CDR2 YSYEKL come from the germline V gene. This CDR3 contains 16 residues. With 0 bases removed from V and 5 bases from J, the gap between germline ends came to 15 bases. CDR3 residues: CASSQDWARNGDTQYF. DNA of the CDR3: TGCGCCAGCAGCCAAGATTGGGCCCGGAATGGAGATACGCAGTATTTT.

Only a few counts were recorded for this clone. The rearrangement links TRBV2 to TRBJ2-2; unclear D gene. This CDR3 comprises 13 residues. Trimming cost V 6 bases and J 5 bases, with 10 bases left between them. Germline lookup yields CDR1 SNHLY and CDR2 FYNNEI. The CDR3 spells CASSPLSTGELFF. The CDR3 nucleotides read TGTGCCAGCAGCCCCCTGAGTACCGGGGAGCTGTTTTTT. The full variable domain, with the rest looked up from reference TRBV2 and TRBJ2-2, is EPEVTQTPSHQVTQMGQEVILRCVPISNHLYFYWYRQILGQKVEFLVSFYNNEISEKSEIFDDQFSVERPDGSNFTLKIRSTKLEDSAMYFCASSPLSTGELFFGEGSRLTVL.

A few counts support this clone. The chain joins TRBV19 to TRBJ2-1; tentative D call: TRBD2 (6 bases). Germline CDR1 LNHDA, CDR2 SQIVND (reference sequence). The length of the CDR3 is 12 residues. V lost 9 bases, J lost 15 bases, and 21 bases lay in between. The CDR3 reads CASRAPGAGRFF. The CDR3 coding sequence is TGTGCCAGCAGGGCCCCCGGGGCGGGGCGGTTCTTC.

The rearrangement joins TRBV30 to TRBJ2-2, with a weak D call TRBD2 (5 bases). Trimming pared 7 bases from V and 0 bases from J, leaving 12 bases between. CDR3 length: 14 residues. From germline, CDR1 is GTSNPN and CDR2 SVGIG (reference sequence). CDR3 nucleotides: TGTGCCTACGAGCGGTGGGCGAACACCGGGGAGCTGTTTTTT. It codes for CAYERWANTGELFF. Complete variable domain (other parts from reference TRBV30 and TRBJ2-2): SQTIHQWPATLVQPVGSPLSLECTVEGTSNPNLYWYRQAAGRGLQLLFYSVGIGQISSEVPQNLSASRPQDRQFILSSKKLLLSDSGFYLCAYERWANTGELFFGEGSRLTVL.

The V gene is TRBV25-1, the J gene TRBJ1-3, with D tentatively TRBD1 (5 bases). Germline loops: CDR1 MGHDK, CDR2 SYGVNS. This CDR3 region has 14 residues. The V end lost 7 bases, the J end lost 3 bases, and 13 bases lay between the germline ends. DNA for the CDR3: TGTGCCAGCACGGCCCAGGGACTTGGAAACACCATATATTTT. Encoded protein: CASTAQGLGNTIYF.

This clone was counted a few times. This sequence joins TRBV5-6 and TRBJ2-1; TRBD1 agrees at 8 bases. Germline V CDR1 and CDR2: SGHDT, YYEEEE. The CDR3 totals 17 residues. After removal of 1 base from V and 7 bases from J, the junction contained 13 bases not matched to a gene. The CDR3 region has the DNA TGTGCCAGCAGCTTGTCAGGGCAGGGGGCGCAGGTTAATGAGCAGTTCTTC. As protein: CASSLSGQGAQVNEQFF.

The CDR3 is CASTPDRENTEAFF. The CDR3 bases are TGTGCCAGCACCCCGGACAGGGAGAACACTGAAGCTTTCTTT. The J gene is TRBJ1-1, the V gene TRBV28; 8 nucleotides agree with TRBD1. The germline V gene encodes CDR1 MDHEN and CDR2 SYDVKM. V lost 7 bases to trimming and J lost 1 base; unmatched junction nucleotides: 5. The CDR3 spans 14 residues.

The rearrangement links TRBV2 to TRBJ2-1; 8 bases match TRBD2. V shed 3 bases, J shed 9 bases, and the junction held 10 bases outside the gene matches. Germline CDR1 SNHLY, CDR2 FYNNEI. The CDR3 runs 15 residues. The CDR3 here is CASSEVASGSGEQFF. The CDR3 nucleotides read TGTGCCAGCAGTGAGGTGGCTAGCGGGTCAGGTGAGCAGTTCTTC.

V and J are TRBV4-1 and TRBJ2-1; 11 bases map to TRBD2. This CDR3 is built from 18 residues. Germline-derived CDR1 and CDR2 are MGHRA and YSYEKL. V trimming: 0 bases; J trimming: 8 bases; junction bases outside the gene matches: 12. CDR3 bases: TGCGCCAGCAGCCAAGATGGTGGAGCTAGCGGGAGGTCCGATGAGCAGTTCTTC. Amino acid sequence: CASSQDGGASGRSDEQFF.

This clone was found once. This rearrangement joins TRBV11-3 to TRBJ2-7; TRBD2 agrees at 9 bases. CDR3 length: 15 residues. Germline V gives CDR1 SGHNT, CDR2 YENEEA. V trimming: 1 base; J trimming: 5 bases; junction bases outside the gene matches: 6. The CDR3 reads CASSLVASGIHEQYF. As DNA, the CDR3 is TGTGCCAGCAGCTTAGTGGCTAGCGGGATCCACGAGCAGTACTTC.

The genes are TRBV7-3 and TRBJ2-6; a weak D match, TRBD2 (5 bases). This CDR3 spans 16 amino acids. Germline values: CDR1 SGHTA, CDR2 FQGTGA. V gave up 2 bases and J gave up 1 base, with 9 bases separating them. This CDR3 is CASSLLRDSGANVLTF. The CDR3 nucleotides are TGTGCCAGCAGCTTATTGAGGGATTCTGGGGCCAACGTCCTGACTTTC.

The CDR3 DNA sequence: TGTGCCAGCTCACCACCGGCGGGAGGGCCGGACGAGCAGTACTTC. Encoded protein: CASSPPAGGPDEQYF. The chain recombines TRBV18 with TRBJ2-7; TRBD2 matches at 9 bases. The J segment lost 5 bases and the V segment lost 0 bases, leaving 5 bases of the junction unmatched. CDR3 length: 15 amino acids. CDR1 and CDR2 (germline): KGHSH, LQKENI. The full variable domain, with the rest looked up from reference TRBV18 and TRBJ2-7, is NAGVMQNPRHLVRRRGQEARLRCSPMKGHSHVYWYRQLPEEGLKFMVYLQKENIIDESGMPKERFSAEFPKEGPSILRIQQVVRGDSAAYFCASSPPAGGPDEQYFGPGTRLTVT.

The sample holds a few counts of this clone. This chain joins TRBV11-3 and TRBJ2-7; 9 bases match TRBD1. V shed 3 bases and J 4 bases; nucleotides not matched to a gene: 7. Germline V CDR1 and CDR2: SGHNT, YENEEA. The CDR3 covers 15 residues. The DNA for the CDR3 is TGTGCCAGCAGCTTCCAAAGGACAGGGGATTACGAGCAGTACTTC. It codes for CASSFQRTGDYEQYF.

The J gene is TRBJ2-1, the V gene TRBV5-1; D call uncertain. The CDR3 has 16 residues. CDR1 is SGHRS and CDR2 is YFSETQ in the germline V gene. V lost 0 bases and J 0 bases, leaving 10 bases between the germline ends. The CDR3 nucleotides read TGCGCCAGCAGCTTGGTTACCGCCAGCTCCTACAATGAGCAGTTCTTC. Translated, it gives CASSLVTASSYNEQFF.

This clone showed up just a few times. The V call is TRBV4-1, the J call TRBJ2-6, with 7 bases identical to TRBD1. V lost 5 bases and J lost 0; bases outside the gene matches: 7. The CDR3 runs to 17 residues. Germline V gene sequence: CDR1 MGHRA, CDR2 YSYEKL. CDR3 nucleotide sequence: TGCGCCAGCAGCGTGGACAGGCGAACCTCTGGGGCCAACGTCCTGACTTTC. Translation: CASSVDRRTSGANVLTF.